Below are 18 T cell receptor beta chains sequenced from a single sample in a study of preoperative IRX-2 immunotherapy in early breast cancer. Specified treatment: preoperative locoregional IRX-2 cytokine immunotherapy. Libraries were prepared by immunoSEQ multiplex PCR; TCRdb keeps only in-frame clonotypes and omits some of them. The data show just under 4,000 clones, 69% seen once. Specimen: tumor tissue, collected after IRX-2 immunotherapy. The receptor set was obtained from a human donor with breast cancer.

The rearrangement links TRBV28 to TRBJ2-3, with 8 bases fitting TRBD1. Germline assignment: CDR1 MDHEN and CDR2 SYDVKM. CDR3 size: 15 residues. After removal of 5 bases from V and 2 bases from J, the junction contained 6 bases not matched to a gene. This CDR3 is CASSPRDRPTDTQYF. CDR3 DNA sequence: TGTGCCAGCAGTCCCCGGGACAGGCCCACAGATACGCAGTATTTT.

This clone is medium-sized. The chain joins TRBV6-8 to TRBJ1-2, with TRBD1 identical over 7 bases. V lost 2 bases to trimming and J lost 4 bases; unmatched junction nucleotides: 7. Germline V gene lookup returns CDR1 MNHGY and CDR2 SAAAGT. The CDR3 length is 15 residues. The CDR3 loop reads CASSYQQGRSYGYTF. In nucleotides, the CDR3 is TGTGCCAGCAGTTACCAACAGGGGCGCTCCTATGGCTACACCTTC.

V is TRBV11-3 and J is TRBJ2-2, with 8 bases fitting TRBD1. The CDR3 contains 16 residues. The V segment lost 4 bases and the J segment 0 bases; nucleotides outside the gene matches: 4. From germline, CDR1 is SGHNT and CDR2 YENEEA. CDR3 in amino acids: CASSWTGRTNTGELFF. The CDR3 coding sequence is TGTGCCAGCAGCTGGACAGGGCGGACGAACACCGGGGAGCTGTTTTTT.

Points on this clone: This sample includes further DNA sequences coding for the same CDR3. The chain recombines TRBV5-1 with TRBJ2-1; D remains unclear. This CDR3 contains 14 residues. Germline CDR1 reads SGHRS; CDR2 reads YFSETQ. V gave up 0 bases and J gave up 1 base, with 5 bases separating them. The CDR3 coding sequence is TGCGCCAGCAGCTTGGCGGGTTCCTACAATGAGCAGTTCTTC. Protein product: CASSLAGSYNEQFF. The whole variable domain, filled in from reference TRBV5-1 and TRBJ2-1, reads KAGVTQTPRYLIKTRGQQVTLSCSPISGHRSVSWYQQTPGQGLQFLFEYFSETQRNKGNFPGRFSGRQFSNSRSEMNVSTLELGDSALYLCASSLAGSYNEQFFGPGTRLTVL.

The chain combines TRBV28 with TRBJ1-5; 7 nucleotides agree with TRBD1. This CDR3 is 15 amino acids long. Per the germline V gene, CDR1 is MDHEN and CDR2 is SYDVKM. With V trimmed by 6 bases and J by 4 bases, 9 bases remained unmatched. CDR3 coding DNA: TGTGCCAGCAGGTTACCGACAGGGATGAATCAGCCCCAGCATTTT. It yields the protein CASRLPTGMNQPQHF. Full variable domain (missing parts from reference TRBV28 and TRBJ1-5): DVKVTQSSRYLVKRTGEKVFLECVQDMDHENMFWYRQDPGLGLRLIYFSYDVKMKEKGDIPEGYSVSREKKERFSLILESASTNQTSMYLCASRLPTGMNQPQHFGDGTRLSIL.

The rearrangement joins TRBV1 to TRBJ1-5. TRBV1 is recorded as a pseudogene. This CDR3 has 16 amino acids. CDR3 DNA sequence: TGCGCCAGCAGCCAAGTCCGGGGGGATAGCAATCAGCCCCAGCATTTT. As protein: CASSQVRGDSNQPQHF.

The rearrangement links TRBV10-2 to TRBJ2-2, with 9 bases lining up with TRBD2. The CDR3 sequence is 15 residues long. Germline V gene lookup returns CDR1 WSHSY and CDR2 SAAADI. Losses at the gene ends were 3 bases for V and 4 bases for J; bases not matched to a gene: 3. In nucleotides, the CDR3 is TGCGCCAGCAGTGATAGCGGGAGCGCCACCGGGGAGCTGTTTTTT. Its protein product is CASSDSGSATGELFF.

V and J are TRBV28 and TRBJ1-2, with D possibly matching TRBD1 (5 bases). Per the germline V gene, CDR1 is MDHEN and CDR2 is SYDVKM. The CDR3 runs to 15 residues. The V and J ends lost 6 bases and 1 base respectively, with 15 bases between them. Written as DNA, the CDR3 is TGTGCCAGCAGAGGAAGTCAGGGAATTAACTATGGCTACACCTTC. Translating gives CASRGSQGINYGYTF.

The rearrangement links TRBV30 to TRBJ1-1; unclear D gene. The germline CDR1 and CDR2 sequences are GTSNPN and SVGIG (reference sequence). The CDR3 runs to 13 residues. Deletions cut 0 bases from V and 0 bases from J, with 5 bases between. The CDR3 sequence is CAWSVGLNTEAFF. The CDR3 DNA is TGTGCCTGGAGTGTAGGGTTGAACACTGAAGCTTTCTTT.

This clone occurred once. J is TRBJ2-7 and V is TRBV7-1; TRBD2 is a possible D gene (6 bases). TRBV7-1 has ORF status, its function being uncertain. V was pared by 4 bases and J by 0 bases, with 22 bases between. CDR3 length equals 18 residues. The CDR3 protein is CASSLDRAGQWSSYEQYF. CDR3 sequence (DNA): TGTGCCAGCAGCTTGGATAGAGCGGGTCAATGGAGCTCCTACGAGCAGTACTTC.

This sequence joins TRBV30 and TRBJ1-2; unclear D gene. CDR3 size: 12 residues. Trimming left V 0 bases short and J 4 bases short, with 6 bases between. Looked up from germline, CDR1 is GTSNPN and CDR2 is SVGIG (reference sequence). CDR3 sequence: CAWSVNGYGYTF. In nucleotides, the CDR3 is TGTGCCTGGAGTGTAAATGGCTATGGCTACACCTTC. Full variable domain (outside the CDR3, taken from reference TRBV30 and TRBJ1-2): SQTIHQWPATLVQPVGSPLSLECTVEGTSNPNLYWYRQAAGRGLQLLFYSVGIGQISSEVPQNLSASRPQDRQFILSSKKLLLSDSGFYLCAWSVNGYGYTFGSGTRLTVV.

This clone is categorized as large. The chain employs TRBV11-3 and TRBJ2-2; D may be TRBD2 (6 bases). Germline V gene sequence: CDR1 SGHNT, CDR2 YENEEA. Trimming took off 5 bases at V and 4 bases at J, with 11 bases between the two ends. The CDR3 sequence is 14 residues long. The CDR3 protein is CASSVEGGTGELFF. CDR3 sequence (DNA): TGTGCCAGCAGCGTGGAGGGCGGCACCGGGGAGCTGTTTTTT.

The chain combines TRBV9 with TRBJ1-1; D possibly corresponds to TRBD1 (6 bases). The germline CDR1 and CDR2 sequences are SGDLS and YYNGEE. The ends were cut back, 5 bases at V and 1 base at J, with 12 bases in the middle. This CDR3 spans 14 amino acids. The CDR3: CASSEQGTNTEAFF. The DNA for the CDR3 is TGTGCCAGCAGTGAACAGGGAACGAACACTGAAGCTTTCTTT.

This clone has a single count. The chain has TRBV29-1 and TRBJ1-2, with TRBD1 as a possible D gene (5 bases). Trimming stripped 7 bases from V and 14 bases from J, with 23 bases between. The CDR3 runs 12 residues. In germline, CDR1 is SQVTM, CDR2 ANQGSEA. CDR3 sequence reads: CSAPPDRGGETF. CDR3 in DNA: TGCAGCGCCCCCCCTGACCGCGGGGGAGAGACCTTC.

This chain connects TRBV29-1 to TRBJ1-2, with 7 bases fitting TRBD1. The germline CDR1 and CDR2 sequences are SQVTM and ANQGSEA. The length of the CDR3 is 12 residues. V gave up 7 bases and J gave up 5 bases; unmatched junction bases: 7. CDR3 in DNA: TGCAGCGGGGGCCAGGGGGATTATGGCTACACCTTC. Translating it yields CSGGQGDYGYTF.

The chain employs TRBV6-8 and TRBJ2-2, with TRBD2 matching over 10 bases. The ends lost 8 bases at V and 4 bases at J; junction bases unmatched: 7. The CDR3 has 15 residues. The germline CDR1 and CDR2 sequences are MNHGY and SAAAGT. The CDR3 DNA reads TGTGCCAGCCGGTCGAGCGGGAGGGCCACCGGGGAGCTGTTTTTT. Translation gives CASRSSGRATGELFF.

Only one count was recorded for this clone. The chain combines TRBV28 with TRBJ2-7; a weak D match, TRBD2 (8 bases). The CDR3 has 15 amino acids. V was shortened by 3 bases and J by 6 bases, with 18 bases between the two germline ends. Germline CDR1 reads MDHEN; CDR2 reads SYDVKM. CDR3 in DNA: TGTGCCAGCAGTTTCAGGGGGAGCGGGAGTGGCGAGCAGTACTTC. Protein product: CASSFRGSGSGEQYF.

The chain joins TRBV6-8 to TRBJ1-5; TRBD1 matches at 10 bases. The J segment lost 5 bases and the V segment lost 4 bases, leaving 11 bases of the junction unmatched. In germline, CDR1 is MNHGY, CDR2 SAAAGT. The CDR3 sequence is 17 residues long. The CDR3 sequence is CASSSSPGQGTHQPQHF. In nucleotides, the CDR3 is TGTGCCAGCAGTTCGTCTCCGGGACAGGGGACCCATCAGCCCCAGCATTTT.